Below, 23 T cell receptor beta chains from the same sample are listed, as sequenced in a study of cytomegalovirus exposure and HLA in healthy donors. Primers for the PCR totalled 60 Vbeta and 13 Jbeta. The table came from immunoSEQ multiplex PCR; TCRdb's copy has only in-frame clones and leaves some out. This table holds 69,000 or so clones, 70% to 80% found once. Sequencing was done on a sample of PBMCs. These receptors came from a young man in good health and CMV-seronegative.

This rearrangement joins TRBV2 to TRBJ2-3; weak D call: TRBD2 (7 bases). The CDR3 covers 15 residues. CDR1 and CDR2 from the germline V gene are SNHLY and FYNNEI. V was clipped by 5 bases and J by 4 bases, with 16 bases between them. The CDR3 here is CASSPTGGVSDTQYF. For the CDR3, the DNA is TGTGCCAGCAGTCCCACGGGGGGCGTTTCAGATACGCAGTATTTT.

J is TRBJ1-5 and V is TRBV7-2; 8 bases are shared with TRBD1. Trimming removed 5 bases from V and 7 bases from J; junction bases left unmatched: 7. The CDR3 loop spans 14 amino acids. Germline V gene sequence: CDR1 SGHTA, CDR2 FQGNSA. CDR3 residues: CASSPTGGIQPQHF. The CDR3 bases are TGTGCCAGCAGCCCTACAGGGGGGATCCAGCCCCAGCATTTT.

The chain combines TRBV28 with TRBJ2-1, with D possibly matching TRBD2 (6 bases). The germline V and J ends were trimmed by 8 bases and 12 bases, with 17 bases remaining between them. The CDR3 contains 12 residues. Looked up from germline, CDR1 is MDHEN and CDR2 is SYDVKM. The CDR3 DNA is TGTGCCAGCCGCAGCGGGTCAGCGGCGCAGTTCTTC. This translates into CASRSGSAAQFF.

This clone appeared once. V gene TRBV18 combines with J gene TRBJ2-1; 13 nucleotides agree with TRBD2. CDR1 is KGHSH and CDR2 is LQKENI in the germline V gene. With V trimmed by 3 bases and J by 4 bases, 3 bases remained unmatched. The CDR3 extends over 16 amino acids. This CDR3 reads CASSPRLAGGYNEQFF. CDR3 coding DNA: TGTGCCAGCTCACCGCGACTAGCGGGGGGATACAATGAGCAGTTCTTC.

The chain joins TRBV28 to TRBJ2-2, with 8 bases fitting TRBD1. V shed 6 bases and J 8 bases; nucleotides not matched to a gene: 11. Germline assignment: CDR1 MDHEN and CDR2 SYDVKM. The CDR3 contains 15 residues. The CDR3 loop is CASRRGQGGLGELFF. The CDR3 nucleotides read TGTGCCAGCAGGCGAGGACAGGGTGGTTTAGGGGAGCTGTTTTTT.

The CDR3 DNA sequence: TGTGCCAGCAGAATCGGGGATGAAGGGCAGCCCCAGCATTTT. This gives the protein CASRIGDEGQPQHF. The rearrangement joins TRBV28 to TRBJ1-5, with D unresolved. This CDR3 has 14 residues. V dropped 6 bases and J dropped 7 bases, with 16 bases sitting between them. Germline CDR1 MDHEN, CDR2 SYDVKM. The variable domain in full, completed from reference TRBV28 and TRBJ1-5, reads DVKVTQSSRYLVKRTGEKVFLECVQDMDHENMFWYRQDPGLGLRLIYFSYDVKMKEKGDIPEGYSVSREKKERFSLILESASTNQTSMYLCASRIGDEGQPQHFGDGTRLSIL.

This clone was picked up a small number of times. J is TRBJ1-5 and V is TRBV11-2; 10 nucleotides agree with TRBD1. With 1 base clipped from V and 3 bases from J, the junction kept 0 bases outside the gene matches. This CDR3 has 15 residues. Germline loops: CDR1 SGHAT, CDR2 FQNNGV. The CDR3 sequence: CASSLGQGANQPQHF. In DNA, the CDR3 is TGTGCCAGCAGCTTAGGACAGGGGGCCAATCAGCCCCAGCATTTT.

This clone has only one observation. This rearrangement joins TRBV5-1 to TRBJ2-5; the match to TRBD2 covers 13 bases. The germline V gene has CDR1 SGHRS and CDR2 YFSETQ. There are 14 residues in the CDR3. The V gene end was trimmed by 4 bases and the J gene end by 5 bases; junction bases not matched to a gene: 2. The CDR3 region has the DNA TGCGCCAGCAGCCCGACTAGCGGGGGGGAGACCCAGTACTTC. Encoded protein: CASSPTSGGETQYF. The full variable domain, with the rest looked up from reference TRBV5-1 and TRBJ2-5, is KAGVTQTPRYLIKTRGQQVTLSCSPISGHRSVSWYQQTPGQGLQFLFEYFSETQRNKGNFPGRFSGRQFSNSRSEMNVSTLELGDSALYLCASSPTSGGETQYFGPGTRLLVL.

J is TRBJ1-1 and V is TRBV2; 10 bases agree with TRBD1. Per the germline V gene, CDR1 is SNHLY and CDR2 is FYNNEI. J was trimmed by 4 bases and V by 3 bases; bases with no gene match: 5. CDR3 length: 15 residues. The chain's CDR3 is CASSEGTGATTEAFF. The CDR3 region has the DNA TGTGCCAGCAGTGAGGGGACAGGGGCCACCACTGAAGCTTTCTTT.

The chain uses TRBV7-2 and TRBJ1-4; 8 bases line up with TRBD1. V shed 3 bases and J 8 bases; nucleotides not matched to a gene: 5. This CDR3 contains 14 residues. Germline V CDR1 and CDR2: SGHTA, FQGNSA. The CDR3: CASSFSGGNEKLFF. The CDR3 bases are TGTGCCAGCAGCTTTTCAGGGGGCAACGAAAAACTGTTTTTT.

The CDR3 bases are TGCAGCGTTGACGGGACGGGGGGACCCCGCTCGAGCTCCTACAATGAGCAGTTCTTC. This gives the protein CSVDGTGGPRSSSYNEQFF. The V gene is TRBV29-1, the J gene TRBJ2-1, with 7 bases aligning to TRBD2. Unmatched junction bases numbered 17, after V lost 3 bases and J lost 0 bases. The germline V gene encodes CDR1 SQVTM and CDR2 ANQGSEA. The CDR3 covers 19 residues.

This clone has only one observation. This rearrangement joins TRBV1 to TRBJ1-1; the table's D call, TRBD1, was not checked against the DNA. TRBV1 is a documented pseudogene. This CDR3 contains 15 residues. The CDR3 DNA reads TGCACCAGCGCTTCCCCTGGGACAGGGGGCCTCGGAGCTTTCTTT. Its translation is CTSASPGTGGLGAFF.

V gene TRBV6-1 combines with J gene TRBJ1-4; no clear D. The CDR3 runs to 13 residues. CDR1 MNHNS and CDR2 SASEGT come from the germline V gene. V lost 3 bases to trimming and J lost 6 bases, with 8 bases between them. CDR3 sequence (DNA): TGTGCCAGCAGTGAGTGGGCGCATGAAAAACTGTTTTTT. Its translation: CASSEWAHEKLFF.

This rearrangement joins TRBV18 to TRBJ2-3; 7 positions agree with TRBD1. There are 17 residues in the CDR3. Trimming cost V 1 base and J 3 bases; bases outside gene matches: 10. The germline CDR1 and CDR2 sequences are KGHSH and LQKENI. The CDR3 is CASSPLRQGQGTDTQYF. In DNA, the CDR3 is TGTGCCAGCTCACCACTAAGACAGGGCCAGGGGACAGATACGCAGTATTTT.

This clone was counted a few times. CDR3 nucleotide sequence: TGTGCCATCAGTGACCCGGGACAGGGGGCGGGTACTGAAGCTTTCTTT. Residues: CAISDPGQGAGTEAFF. The rearrangement uses TRBV10-3 and TRBJ1-1; TRBD1 matches 12 bases. The V segment lost 3 bases and the J segment 5 bases; nucleotides outside the gene matches: 7. Germline V gene lookup returns CDR1 ENHRY and CDR2 SYGVKD. This CDR3 region has 16 residues.

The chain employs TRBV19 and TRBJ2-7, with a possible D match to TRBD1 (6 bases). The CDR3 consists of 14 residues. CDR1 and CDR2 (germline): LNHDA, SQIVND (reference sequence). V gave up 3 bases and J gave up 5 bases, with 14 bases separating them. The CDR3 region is CASSIRAGTHEQYF. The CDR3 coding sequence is TGTGCCAGTAGTATCCGGGCAGGGACACACGAGCAGTACTTC. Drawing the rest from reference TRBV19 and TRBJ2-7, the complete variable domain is DGGITQSPKYLFRKEGQNVTLSCEQNLNHDAMYWYRQDPGQGLRLIYYSQIVNDFQKGDIAEGYSVSREKKESFPLTVTSAQKNPTAFYLCASSIRAGTHEQYFGPGTRLTVT.

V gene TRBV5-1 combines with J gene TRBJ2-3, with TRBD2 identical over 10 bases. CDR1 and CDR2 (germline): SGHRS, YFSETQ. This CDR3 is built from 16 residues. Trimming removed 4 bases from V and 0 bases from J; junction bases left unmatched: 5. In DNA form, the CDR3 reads TGCGCCAGCAGCGGCGGACTAGCGGCTAGCACAGATACGCAGTATTTT. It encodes CASSGGLAASTDTQYF.

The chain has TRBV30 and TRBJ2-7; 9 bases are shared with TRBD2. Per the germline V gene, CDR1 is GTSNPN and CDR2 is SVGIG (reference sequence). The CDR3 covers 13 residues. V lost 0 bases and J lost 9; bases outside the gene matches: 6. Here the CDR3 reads CAWSVLNSGGQYF. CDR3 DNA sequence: TGTGCCTGGAGTGTACTGAATAGCGGGGGGCAGTACTTC.

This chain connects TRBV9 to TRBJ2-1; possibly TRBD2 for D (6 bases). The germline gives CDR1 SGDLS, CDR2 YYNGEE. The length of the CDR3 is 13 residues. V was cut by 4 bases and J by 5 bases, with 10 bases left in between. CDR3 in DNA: TGTGCCAGCAGCCTAGCGCCTAACAATGAGCAGTTCTTC. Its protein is CASSLAPNNEQFF.

The CDR3 is CASSLELLASGELFF. CDR3 in DNA: TGTGCCAGCAGCCTCGAACTACTAGCTTCCGGGGAGCTGTTTTTT. J is TRBJ2-2 and V is TRBV5-4; D might be TRBD2 (6 bases). V was clipped by 4 bases and J by 6 bases, with 16 bases between them. Germline V gene lookup returns CDR1 SGHNT and CDR2 YYREEE (reference sequence). The CDR3 contains 15 residues.

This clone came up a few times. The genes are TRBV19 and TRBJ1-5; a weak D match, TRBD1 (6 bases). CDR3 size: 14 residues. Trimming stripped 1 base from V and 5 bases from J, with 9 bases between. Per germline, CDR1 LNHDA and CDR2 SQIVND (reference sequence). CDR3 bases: TGTGCCAGTAGTATAGGGGGGCAGGATCAGCCCCAGCATTTT. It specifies CASSIGGQDQPQHF.

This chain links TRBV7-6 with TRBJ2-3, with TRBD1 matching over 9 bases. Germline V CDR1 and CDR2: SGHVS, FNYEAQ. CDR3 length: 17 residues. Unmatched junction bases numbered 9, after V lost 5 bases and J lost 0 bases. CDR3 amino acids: CASSQRRTGDSTDTQYF. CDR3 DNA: TGTGCCAGCAGCCAGAGGCGGACAGGGGATAGCACAGATACGCAGTATTTT.

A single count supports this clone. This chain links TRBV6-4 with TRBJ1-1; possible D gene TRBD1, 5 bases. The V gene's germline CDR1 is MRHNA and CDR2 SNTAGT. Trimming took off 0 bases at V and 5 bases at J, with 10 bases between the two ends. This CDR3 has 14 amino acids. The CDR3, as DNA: TGTGCCAGCAGTGACTCGGGGGGGGATACTGAAGCTTTCTTT. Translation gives CASSDSGGDTEAFF.